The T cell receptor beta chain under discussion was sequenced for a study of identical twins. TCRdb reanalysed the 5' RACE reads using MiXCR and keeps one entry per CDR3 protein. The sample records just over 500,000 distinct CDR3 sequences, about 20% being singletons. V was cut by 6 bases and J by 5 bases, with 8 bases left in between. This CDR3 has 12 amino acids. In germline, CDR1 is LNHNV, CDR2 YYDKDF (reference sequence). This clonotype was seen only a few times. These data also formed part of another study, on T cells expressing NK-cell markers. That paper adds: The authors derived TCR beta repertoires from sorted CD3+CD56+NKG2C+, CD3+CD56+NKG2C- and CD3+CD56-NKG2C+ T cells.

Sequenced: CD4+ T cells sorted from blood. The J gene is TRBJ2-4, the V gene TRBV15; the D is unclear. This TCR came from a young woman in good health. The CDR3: CATRGLENIQYF. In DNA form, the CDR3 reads TGTGCCACCAGGGGCTTGGAAAACATTCAGTACTTC.